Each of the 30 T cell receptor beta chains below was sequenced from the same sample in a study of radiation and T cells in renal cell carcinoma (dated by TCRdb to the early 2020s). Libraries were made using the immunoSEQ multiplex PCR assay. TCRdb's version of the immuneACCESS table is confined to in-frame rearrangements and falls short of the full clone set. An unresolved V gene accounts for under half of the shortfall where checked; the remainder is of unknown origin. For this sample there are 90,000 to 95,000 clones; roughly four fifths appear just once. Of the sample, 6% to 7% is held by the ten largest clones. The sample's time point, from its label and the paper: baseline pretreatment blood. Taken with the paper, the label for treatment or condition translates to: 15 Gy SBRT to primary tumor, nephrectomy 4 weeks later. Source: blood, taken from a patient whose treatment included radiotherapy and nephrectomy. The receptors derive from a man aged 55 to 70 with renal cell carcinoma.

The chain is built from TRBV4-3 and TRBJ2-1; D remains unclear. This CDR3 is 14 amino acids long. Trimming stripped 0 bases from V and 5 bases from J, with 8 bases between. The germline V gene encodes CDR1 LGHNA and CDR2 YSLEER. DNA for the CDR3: TGCGCCAGCAGCCAAGAGATTAGCCACAATGAGCAGTTCTTC. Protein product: CASSQEISHNEQFF.

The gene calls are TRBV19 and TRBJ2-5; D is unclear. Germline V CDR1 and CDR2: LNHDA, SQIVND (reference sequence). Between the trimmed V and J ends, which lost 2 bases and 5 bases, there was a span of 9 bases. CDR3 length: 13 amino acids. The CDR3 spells CASSINRAETQYF. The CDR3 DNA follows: TGTGCCAGTAGTATAAACAGAGCCGAGACCCAGTACTTC.

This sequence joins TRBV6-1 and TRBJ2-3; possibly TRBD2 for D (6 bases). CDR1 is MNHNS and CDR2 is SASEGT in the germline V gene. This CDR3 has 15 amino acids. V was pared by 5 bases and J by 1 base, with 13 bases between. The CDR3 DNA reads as TGTGCCAGCAGTAACCGGGAGAGTGGCACAGATACGCAGTATTTT. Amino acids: CASSNRESGTDTQYF.

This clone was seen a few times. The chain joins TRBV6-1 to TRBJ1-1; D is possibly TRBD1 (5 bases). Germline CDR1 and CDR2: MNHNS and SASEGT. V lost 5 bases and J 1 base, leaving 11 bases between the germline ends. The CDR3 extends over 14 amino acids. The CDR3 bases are TGTGCCAGCAGTCTTACGGGGGGGAACACTGAAGCTTTCTTT. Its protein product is CASSLTGGNTEAFF.

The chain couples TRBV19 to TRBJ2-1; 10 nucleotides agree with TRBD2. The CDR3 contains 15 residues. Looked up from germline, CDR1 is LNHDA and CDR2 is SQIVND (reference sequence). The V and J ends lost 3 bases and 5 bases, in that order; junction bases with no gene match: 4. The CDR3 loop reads CASSMPGLAHNEQFF. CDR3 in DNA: TGTGCCAGTAGTATGCCGGGACTAGCGCACAATGAGCAGTTCTTC.

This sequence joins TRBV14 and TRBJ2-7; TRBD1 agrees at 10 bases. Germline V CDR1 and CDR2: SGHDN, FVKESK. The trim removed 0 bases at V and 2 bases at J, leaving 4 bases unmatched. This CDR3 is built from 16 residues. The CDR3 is CASSQDWDRGPYEQYF. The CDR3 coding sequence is TGTGCCAGCAGCCAAGATTGGGACAGGGGCCCCTACGAGCAGTACTTC. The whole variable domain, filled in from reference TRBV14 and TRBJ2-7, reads EAGVTQFPSHSVIEKGQTVTLRCDPISGHDNLYWYRRVMGKEIKFLLHFVKESKQDESGMPNNRFLAERTGGTYSTLKVQPAELEDSGVYFCASSQDWDRGPYEQYFGPGTRLTVT.

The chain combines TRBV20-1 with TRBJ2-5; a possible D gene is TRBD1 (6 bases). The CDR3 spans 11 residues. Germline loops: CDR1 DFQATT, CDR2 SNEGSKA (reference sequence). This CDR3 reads CGGQFQETQYF. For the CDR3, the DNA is TGCGGTGGACAGTTCCAAGAGACCCAGTACTTC.

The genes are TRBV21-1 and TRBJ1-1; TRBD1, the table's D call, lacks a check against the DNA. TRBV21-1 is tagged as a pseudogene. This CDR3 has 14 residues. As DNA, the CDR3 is TGTGCCAGCAGTCCAACAGGGGGTGGGACTGAAGCTTTCTTT. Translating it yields CASSPTGGGTEAFF.

DNA of the CDR3: TGTGCCAGCAGTGTGGTAGGGGGTGGGACTGAAGCTTTCTTT. This translates into CASSVVGGGTEAFF. The J gene is TRBJ1-1, the V gene TRBV25-1; D is perhaps TRBD1 (6 bases). CDR1 is MGHDK and CDR2 is SYGVNS in the germline V gene. The length of the CDR3 is 14 residues. Trimming removed 4 bases from V and 5 bases from J, with 14 bases in between.

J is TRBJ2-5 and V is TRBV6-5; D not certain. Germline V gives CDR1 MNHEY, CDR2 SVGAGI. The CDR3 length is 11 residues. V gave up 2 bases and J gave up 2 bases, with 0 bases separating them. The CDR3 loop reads CASSYQETQYF. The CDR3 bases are TGTGCCAGCAGTTACCAAGAGACCCAGTACTTC.

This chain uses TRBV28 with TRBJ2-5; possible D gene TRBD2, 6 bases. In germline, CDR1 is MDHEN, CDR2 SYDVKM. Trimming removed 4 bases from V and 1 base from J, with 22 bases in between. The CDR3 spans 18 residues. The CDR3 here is CASSSGGLAYTSQETQYF. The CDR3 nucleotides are TGTGCCAGCAGTTCCGGGGGATTGGCCTACACGTCCCAAGAGACCCAGTACTTC.

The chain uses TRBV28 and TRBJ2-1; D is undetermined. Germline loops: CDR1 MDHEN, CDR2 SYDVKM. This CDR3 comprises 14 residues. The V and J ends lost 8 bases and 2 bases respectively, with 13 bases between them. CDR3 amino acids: CASGNQLTYNEQFF. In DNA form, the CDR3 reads TGTGCCAGCGGCAACCAACTGACCTACAATGAGCAGTTCTTC.

CDR3 nucleotides: TGTGCCAGCAGAGTGGCGGGCCCCTTTTGGCTGCAGTACTTC. Protein sequence: CASRVAGPFWLQYF. V and J are TRBV6-1 and TRBJ2-7; possible D gene TRBD2, 5 bases. The germline gives CDR1 MNHNS, CDR2 SASEGT. The CDR3 length is 14 residues. V was clipped by 6 bases and J by 9 bases, with 21 bases between them.

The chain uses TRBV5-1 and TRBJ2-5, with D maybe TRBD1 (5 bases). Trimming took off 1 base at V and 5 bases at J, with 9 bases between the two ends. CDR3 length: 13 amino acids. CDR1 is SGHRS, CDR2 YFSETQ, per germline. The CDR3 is CASSLWGEETQYF. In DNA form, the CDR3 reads TGCGCCAGCAGCTTGTGGGGCGAGGAGACCCAGTACTTC.

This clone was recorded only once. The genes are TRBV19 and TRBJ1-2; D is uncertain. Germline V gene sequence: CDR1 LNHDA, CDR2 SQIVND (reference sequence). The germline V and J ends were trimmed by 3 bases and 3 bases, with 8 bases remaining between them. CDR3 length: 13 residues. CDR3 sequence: CASSMGRDYGYTF. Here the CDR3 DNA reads TGTGCCAGTAGTATGGGAAGGGACTATGGCTACACCTTC. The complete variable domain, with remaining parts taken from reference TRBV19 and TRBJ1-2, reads DGGITQSPKYLFRKEGQNVTLSCEQNLNHDAMYWYRQDPGQGLRLIYYSQIVNDFQKGDIAEGYSVSREKKESFPLTVTSAQKNPTAFYLCASSMGRDYGYTFGSGTRLTVV.

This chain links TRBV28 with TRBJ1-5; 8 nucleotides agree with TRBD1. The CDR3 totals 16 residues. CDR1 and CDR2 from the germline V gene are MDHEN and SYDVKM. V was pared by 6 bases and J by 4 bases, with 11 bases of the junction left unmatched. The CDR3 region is CASRLVGQGWNQPQHF. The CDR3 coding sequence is TGTGCCAGCAGGCTGGTCGGACAGGGCTGGAATCAGCCCCAGCATTTT.

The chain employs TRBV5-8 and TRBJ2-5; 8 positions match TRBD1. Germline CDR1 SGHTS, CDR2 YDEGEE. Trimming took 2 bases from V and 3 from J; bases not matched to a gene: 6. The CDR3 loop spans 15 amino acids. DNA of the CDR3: TGTGCCAGCAGCTTCTGGACAGGGTTTGAAGAGACCCAGTACTTC. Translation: CASSFWTGFEETQYF.

This chain's CDR3 is CASSPSTGGETQYF. The CDR3 DNA reads as TGCGCCAGCAGCCCCTCGACAGGGGGCGAGACCCAGTACTTC. The chain links TRBV5-1 to TRBJ2-5; 10 nucleotides agree with TRBD1. This CDR3 is built from 14 residues. Looked up from germline, CDR1 is SGHRS and CDR2 is YFSETQ. The V segment lost 4 bases and the J segment 5 bases; nucleotides outside the gene matches: 5.

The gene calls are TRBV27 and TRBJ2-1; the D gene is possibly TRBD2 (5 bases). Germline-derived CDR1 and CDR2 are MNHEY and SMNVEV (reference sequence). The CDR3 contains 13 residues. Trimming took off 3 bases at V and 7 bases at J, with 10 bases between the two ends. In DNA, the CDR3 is TGTGCCAGCAGTTTGGACTTACGAAATGAGCAGTTCTTC. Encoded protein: CASSLDLRNEQFF.

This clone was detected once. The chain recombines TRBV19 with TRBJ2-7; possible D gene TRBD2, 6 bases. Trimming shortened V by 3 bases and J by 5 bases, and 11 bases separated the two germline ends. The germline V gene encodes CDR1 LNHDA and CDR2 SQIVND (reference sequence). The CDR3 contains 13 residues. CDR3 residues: CASSMRPGDEQYF. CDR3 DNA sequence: TGTGCCAGTAGTATGCGGCCGGGAGACGAGCAGTACTTC.

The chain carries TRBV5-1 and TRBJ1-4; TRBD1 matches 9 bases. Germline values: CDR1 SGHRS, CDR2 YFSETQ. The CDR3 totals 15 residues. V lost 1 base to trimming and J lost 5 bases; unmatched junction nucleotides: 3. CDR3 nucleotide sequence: TGCGCCAGCAGCTTGTCTGGGACAGGGAATGAAAAACTGTTTTTT. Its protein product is CASSLSGTGNEKLFF.

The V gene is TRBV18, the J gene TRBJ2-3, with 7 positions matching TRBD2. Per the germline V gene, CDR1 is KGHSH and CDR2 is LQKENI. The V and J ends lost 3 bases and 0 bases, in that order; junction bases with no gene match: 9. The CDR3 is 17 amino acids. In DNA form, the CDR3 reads TGTGCCAGCTCACCGATCCAGGGAGGGACTAGCACAGATACGCAGTATTTT. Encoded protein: CASSPIQGGTSTDTQYF.

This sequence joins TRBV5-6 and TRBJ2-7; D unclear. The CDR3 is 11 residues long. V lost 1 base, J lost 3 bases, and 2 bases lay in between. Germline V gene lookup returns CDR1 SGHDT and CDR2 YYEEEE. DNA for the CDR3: TGTGCCAGCAGCTTGAACTACGAGCAGTACTTC. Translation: CASSLNYEQYF.

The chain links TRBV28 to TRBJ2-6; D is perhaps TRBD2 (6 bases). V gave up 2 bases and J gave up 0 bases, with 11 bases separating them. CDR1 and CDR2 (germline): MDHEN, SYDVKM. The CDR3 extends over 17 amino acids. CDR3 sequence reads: CASSLEGGSSGANVLTF. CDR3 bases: TGTGCCAGCAGTTTAGAGGGAGGCAGCTCTGGGGCCAACGTCCTGACTTTC.

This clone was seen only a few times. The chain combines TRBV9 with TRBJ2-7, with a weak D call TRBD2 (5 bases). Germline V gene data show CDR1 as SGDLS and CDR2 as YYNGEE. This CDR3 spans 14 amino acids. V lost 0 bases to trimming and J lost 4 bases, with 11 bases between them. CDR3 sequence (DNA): TGTGCCAGCAGCGTAGTCGGGGTTGGATACGAGCAGTACTTC. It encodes CASSVVGVGYEQYF.

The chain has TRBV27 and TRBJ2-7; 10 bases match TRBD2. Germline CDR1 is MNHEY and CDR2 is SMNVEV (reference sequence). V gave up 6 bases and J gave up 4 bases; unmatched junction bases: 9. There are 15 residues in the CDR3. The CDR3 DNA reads TGTGCCAGCAGGGCTGAATTAGCGGGAGGATACGAGCAGTACTTC. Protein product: CASRAELAGGYEQYF.

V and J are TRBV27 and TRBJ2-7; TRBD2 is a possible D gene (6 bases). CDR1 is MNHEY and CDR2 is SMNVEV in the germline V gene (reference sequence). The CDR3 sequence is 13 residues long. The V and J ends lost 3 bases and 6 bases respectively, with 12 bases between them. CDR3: CASSFKGRREQYF. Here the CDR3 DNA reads TGTGCCAGCAGTTTTAAGGGGAGGCGCGAGCAGTACTTC.

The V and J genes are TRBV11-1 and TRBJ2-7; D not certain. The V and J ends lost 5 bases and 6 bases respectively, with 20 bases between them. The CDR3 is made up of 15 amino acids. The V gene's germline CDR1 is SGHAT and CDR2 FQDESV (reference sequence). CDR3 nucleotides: TGTGCCAGCAGCGCTAGTGGTTACAAGGATTCCGAGCAGTACTTC. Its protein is CASSASGYKDSEQYF.

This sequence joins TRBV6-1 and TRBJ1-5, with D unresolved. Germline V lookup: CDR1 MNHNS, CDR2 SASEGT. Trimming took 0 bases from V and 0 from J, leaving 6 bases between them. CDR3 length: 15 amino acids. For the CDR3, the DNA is TGTGCCAGCAGTGAAGCGGGGTATAGCAATCAGCCCCAGCATTTT. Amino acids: CASSEAGYSNQPQHF.

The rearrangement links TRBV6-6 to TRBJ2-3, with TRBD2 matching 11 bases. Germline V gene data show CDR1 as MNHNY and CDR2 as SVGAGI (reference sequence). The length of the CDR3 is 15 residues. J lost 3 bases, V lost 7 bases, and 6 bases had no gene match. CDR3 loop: CASNPLAGGTDTQYF. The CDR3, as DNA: TGTGCCAGCAACCCTCTAGCGGGAGGTACAGATACGCAGTATTTT.